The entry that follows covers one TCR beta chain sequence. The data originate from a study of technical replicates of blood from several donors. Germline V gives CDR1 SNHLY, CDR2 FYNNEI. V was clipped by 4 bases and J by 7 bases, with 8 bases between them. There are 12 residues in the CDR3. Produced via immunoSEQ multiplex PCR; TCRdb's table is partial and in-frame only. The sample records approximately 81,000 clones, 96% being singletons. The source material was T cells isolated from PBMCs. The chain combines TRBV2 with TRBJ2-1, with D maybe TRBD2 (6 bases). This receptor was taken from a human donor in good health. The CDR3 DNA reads TGTGCCAGCAGTGCGGGGGAAAATGAGCAGTTCTTC. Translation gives CASSAGENEQFF.